Below are 11 T cell receptor beta chains sequenced from a single sample in a study of cytomegalovirus exposure and HLA in healthy donors. The primer mix had 60 Vbeta and 13 Jbeta primers. Sequenced by immunoSEQ multiplex PCR; TCRdb stores in-frame clones only, minus some. The table records 140,000 to 150,000 clones, less than 85% of them present only once. Sequenced input: PBMCs. Receptor source: a woman in her sixties in good health and CMV-seropositive.

The V call is TRBV2, the J call TRBJ1-4; D unclear. V was cut by 9 bases and J by 3 bases, with 11 bases left in between. CDR1 is SNHLY, CDR2 FYNNEI, per germline. This CDR3 region has 13 residues. The CDR3, as DNA: TGTGCCAGTGATCGGGTAGCTAATGAAAAACTGTTTTTT. Encoded protein: CASDRVANEKLFF.

The chain employs TRBV5-1 and TRBJ1-3, with D maybe TRBD1 (6 bases). The CDR3 totals 15 residues. The V gene's germline CDR1 is SGHRS and CDR2 YFSETQ. Trimming removed 4 bases from V and 1 base from J, with 12 bases in between. In DNA, the CDR3 is TGCGCCAGCAGCCTTAATACAGGGTCTGGAAACACCATATATTTT. Its protein is CASSLNTGSGNTIYF.

The chain carries TRBV6-6 and TRBJ2-7, with 7 bases that match TRBD2. Germline assignment: CDR1 MNHNY and CDR2 SVGAGI (reference sequence). With V trimmed by 5 bases and J by 1 base, 2 bases remained unmatched. The CDR3 has 13 amino acids. CDR3 DNA: TGTGCCAGCAGTAAAGCGGGGTCCTACGAGCAGTACTTC. Its translation: CASSKAGSYEQYF.

This clone was counted a single time. The chain carries TRBV19 and TRBJ2-3, with 15 bases matching TRBD2. The CDR3 length is 17 residues. Germline trimming cut 6 bases from V and 0 bases from J; bases unmatched to any gene: 4. The germline V gene has CDR1 LNHDA and CDR2 SQIVND (reference sequence). CDR3 sequence: CASSPGLAGGSTDTQYF. CDR3 in DNA: TGTGCCAGTAGCCCAGGACTAGCGGGAGGGAGCACAGATACGCAGTATTTT.

This chain uses TRBV6-5 with TRBJ1-5; D perhaps matches TRBD1 (5 bases). The germline CDR1 and CDR2 sequences are MNHEY and SVGAGI. CDR3 size: 12 residues. V was shortened by 6 bases and J by 11 bases, with 14 bases between the two germline ends. The CDR3 nucleotides are TGTGCCAGCAGGGGGGGTGGCGGGACCCAGCATTTT. It specifies CASRGGGGTQHF.

The V call is TRBV10-2, the J call TRBJ2-7; maybe TRBD2 (6 bases). The germline CDR1 and CDR2 sequences are WSHSY and SAAADI. The CDR3 runs 12 residues. Trimming took 2 bases from V and 4 from J, leaving 6 bases between them. The CDR3 DNA is TGCGCCAGCAGTGAGGCGGGGTACGAGCAGTACTTC. This translates into CASSEAGYEQYF.

The chain has TRBV28 and TRBJ1-5; 7 bases agree with TRBD1. The V and J ends lost 4 bases and 3 bases, in that order; junction bases with no gene match: 6. This CDR3 is 15 amino acids long. Per the germline V gene, CDR1 is MDHEN and CDR2 is SYDVKM. The CDR3 DNA is TGTGCCAGCAGTTCAACGGACAGGTACAATCAGCCCCAGCATTTT. It is translated as CASSSTDRYNQPQHF.

Points on this clone: Other DNA sequences from this sample encode an identical CDR3 as well. J is TRBJ1-2 and V is TRBV9; 9 bases fit TRBD1. The CDR3 loop spans 13 amino acids. V gave up 3 bases and J gave up 4 bases; unmatched junction bases: 1. Per germline, CDR1 SGDLS and CDR2 YYNGEE. CDR3 protein: CASSGGQGYGYTF. The CDR3 DNA sequence: TGTGCCAGCAGCGGGGGACAGGGCTATGGCTACACCTTC.

V is TRBV2 and J is TRBJ1-1, with unresolved D. This CDR3 spans 16 amino acids. The V end lost 8 bases, the J end lost 5 bases, and 24 bases lay between the germline ends. CDR1 is SNHLY, CDR2 FYNNEI, per germline. CDR3 sequence reads: CASHPFSGRSLTEAFF. As DNA, the CDR3 is TGTGCCAGCCACCCGTTCAGTGGCAGATCATTAACTGAAGCTTTCTTT. The variable domain in full, completed from reference TRBV2 and TRBJ1-1, reads EPEVTQTPSHQVTQMGQEVILRCVPISNHLYFYWYRQILGQKVEFLVSFYNNEISEKSEIFDDQFSVERPDGSNFTLKIRSTKLEDSAMYFCASHPFSGRSLTEAFFGQGTRLTVV.

The chain uses TRBV28 and TRBJ1-5; 8 nucleotides match TRBD1. V gave up 1 base and J gave up 6 bases; unmatched junction bases: 11. The CDR3 has 17 amino acids. Germline V CDR1 and CDR2: MDHEN, SYDVKM. The CDR3 DNA reads TGTGCCAGCAGTTTATCCCCATCAGGGGGCGCGGGTCAGCCCCAGCATTTT. As protein: CASSLSPSGGAGQPQHF. The variable domain in full, with the rest retrieved from reference TRBV28 and TRBJ1-5, is DVKVTQSSRYLVKRTGEKVFLECVQDMDHENMFWYRQDPGLGLRLIYFSYDVKMKEKGDIPEGYSVSREKKERFSLILESASTNQTSMYLCASSLSPSGGAGQPQHFGDGTRLSIL.

The V and J genes are TRBV5-8 and TRBJ2-3; TRBD1 might be the D (5 bases). Per germline, CDR1 SGHTS and CDR2 YDEGEE. The CDR3 totals 13 residues. Trimming shortened V by 5 bases and J by 6 bases, and 13 bases separated the two germline ends. CDR3 nucleotides: TGTGCCAGCAGGTTCCAGGGCATCGATACGCAGTATTTT. It translates to CASRFQGIDTQYF.